A selection of T cell receptor beta chains follows, all from one sample in a study of shared clonotypes between healthy human individuals. Method: immunoSEQ multiplex PCR; TCRdb's copy keeps in-frame clones and lacks some. The sample contains approximately 640,000 clones, more than 70% of which appear only once. What was sequenced was memory CD4+ T cells sorted from blood. The receptors stem from a woman in her 30s in good health. CDR3s include the opening cysteine and the closing phenylalanine or tryptophan. The D gene is left open where the match is weak. Expanded clones are given a class, and other clones once, few, many or no size at all.

V: TRBV29-1
J: TRBJ2-1
size: few
D: TRBD2
CDR3: CSVEGTSGTVEQFF
DNA: TGCAGCGTTGAAGGGACTAGCGGGACGGTTGAGCAGTTCTTC

V: TRBV6-6
J: TRBJ2-7
size: .
D: TRBD2
CDR3: CASSPSGSTYEQYF
DNA: TGTGCCAGCAGTCCTAGCGGGAGCACCTACGAGCAGTACTTC

V: TRBV10-3
J: TRBJ1-1
size: .
D: TRBD1
CDR3: CAARGAMNTEAFF
DNA: TGTGCCGCCAGGGGGGCTATGAACACTGAAGCTTTCTTT

V: TRBV28
J: TRBJ1-1
size: .
D: .
CDR3: CASSDPGLGATEAFF
DNA: TGTGCCAGCAGCGATCCAGGGTTGGGAGCCACTGAAGCTTTCTTT

V: TRBV29-1
J: TRBJ2-3
size: .
D: TRBD2
CDR3: CSVGGLAGGRGTDTQYF
DNA: TGCAGCGTTGGAGGACTAGCGGGAGGTCGAGGCACAGATACGCAGTATTTT

V: TRBV25-1
J: TRBJ2-4
size: .
D: TRBD1
CDR3: CASSERGQGQNIQYF
DNA: TGTGCCAGCAGTGAGAGGGGACAGGGCCAAAACATTCAGTACTTC

V: TRBV25-1
J: TRBJ1-1
size: few
D: .
CDR3: CASNRDTGTEAFF
DNA: TGTGCCAGTAACCGGGACACCGGCACGGAAGCTTTCTTT

V: TRBV6-6
J: TRBJ2-3
size: .
D: .
CDR3: CASSRLGTDTQYF
DNA: TGTGCCAGCAGTCGTCTGGGGACAGATACGCAGTATTTT

V: TRBV5-1
J: TRBJ2-7
size: .
D: TRBD1
CDR3: CASSMGQAVGGEQYF
DNA: TGCGCCAGCAGCATGGGACAGGCGGTGGGAGGCGAGCAGTACTTC

V: TRBV15
J: TRBJ1-1
size: .
D: .
CDR3: CATSRVQGLATEAFF
DNA: TGTGCCACCAGCAGAGTTCAGGGGCTGGCCACTGAAGCTTTCTTT

V: TRBV30
J: TRBJ2-1
size: .
D: .
CDR3: CAWSRAAYNEQFF
DNA: TGTGCCTGGAGTAGGGCAGCATACAATGAGCAGTTCTTC

V: TRBV29-1
J: TRBJ2-7
size: .
D: TRBD1
CDR3: CSGRDRNYEQYF
DNA: TGCAGCGGCCGGGACAGGAACTACGAGCAGTACTTC

V: TRBV6-1
J: TRBJ2-1
size: .
D: .
CDR3: CASKPGSSFGQFF
DNA: TGTGCCAGCAAACCCGGGTCTAGTTTCGGGCAGTTCTTC

V: TRBV28
J: TRBJ2-3
size: .
D: TRBD1
CDR3: CASSLDRGQITDTQYF
DNA: TGTGCCAGCAGTCTGGACAGGGGGCAGATCACAGATACGCAGTATTTT

V: TRBV15
J: TRBJ1-4
size: .
D: TRBD1
CDR3: CATSRPRQGSKSGEKLFF
DNA: TGTGCCACCAGCAGACCTCGACAGGGGAGTAAGTCGGGAGAAAAACTGTTTTTT

V: TRBV27
J: TRBJ2-5
size: .
D: .
CDR3: CASSSPGGTQYF
DNA: TGTGCCAGCAGTTCCCCCGGAGGGACCCAGTACTTC

V: TRBV25-1
J: TRBJ2-4
size: .
D: .
CDR3: CASSERTTGGIQYF
DNA: TGTGCCAGCAGTGAGAGGACCACCGGCGGCATTCAGTACTTC

V: TRBV4-1
J: TRBJ2-3
size: .
D: .
CDR3: CASSQAEYGTDTQYF
DNA: TGCGCCAGCAGCCAAGCGGAGTACGGCACAGATACGCAGTATTTT

V: TRBV6-6
J: TRBJ1-4
size: .
D: .
CDR3: CASMDTRYATNEKLFF
DNA: TGTGCCAGCATGGACACCCGATACGCAACTAATGAAAAACTGTTTTTT

V: TRBV5-1
J: TRBJ2-3
size: .
D: TRBD2
CDR3: CASSPGLAVSTDTQYF
DNA: TGCGCCAGCAGCCCTGGACTAGCGGTTAGCACAGATACGCAGTATTTT

V: TRBV6-4
J: TRBJ1-2
size: .
D: .
CDR3: CASSDGGFSNYGYTF
DNA: TGTGCCAGCAGTGACGGCGGGTTCTCTAACTATGGCTACACCTTC

V: TRBV6-1
J: TRBJ2-2
size: .
D: TRBD2
CDR3: CASRDSGSGTGELFF
DNA: TGTGCCAGCAGGGATAGCGGGAGCGGAACCGGGGAGCTGTTTTTT

V: TRBV6-5
J: TRBJ2-5
size: .
D: TRBD1
CDR3: CASSYSTGAQETQYF
DNA: TGTGCCAGCAGTTATTCGACAGGGGCGCAAGAGACCCAGTACTTC

V: TRBV25-1
J: TRBJ2-7
size: .
D: .
CDR3: CASHHGSDSYEQYF
DNA: TGTGCCAGCCACCACGGCAGCGACTCCTACGAGCAGTACTTC

V: TRBV5-1
J: TRBJ2-2
size: .
D: TRBD1
CDR3: CASSVDQGANTGELFF
DNA: TGCGCCAGCAGCGTCGACCAGGGGGCGAACACCGGGGAGCTGTTTTTT

V: TRBV4-1
J: TRBJ1-3
size: many
D: TRBD1
CDR3: CASSRNAGTGAGNTIYF
DNA: TGCGCCAGCAGCCGAAACGCCGGGACAGGGGCTGGAAACACCATATATTTT

V: TRBV5-4
J: TRBJ2-7
size: .
D: TRBD2
CDR3: CASSLDLSGIYEQYF
DNA: TGTGCCAGCAGCTTGGACCTTAGCGGGATATACGAGCAGTACTTC

V: TRBV21-1
J: TRBJ1-5
size: .
D: .
CDR3: CASSKTPPQKGNQPQHF
DNA: TGTGCCAGCAGCAAAACCCCCCCGCAGAAGGGCAATCAGCCCCAGCATTTT

V: TRBV27
J: TRBJ1-6
size: few
D: .
CDR3: CASRSGTVSYNSPLHF
DNA: TGTGCCAGCAGATCCGGGACGGTCTCCTATAATTCACCCCTCCACTTT

V: TRBV28
J: TRBJ1-2
size: .
D: .
CDR3: CASSPGARMNYGYTF
DNA: TGTGCCAGCAGTCCGGGGGCCCGAATGAACTATGGCTACACCTTC

V: TRBV6-6
J: TRBJ1-1
size: once
D: TRBD1
CDR3: CASSKQGGTEAFF
DNA: TGTGCCAGCAGTAAACAGGGGGGCACTGAAGCTTTCTTT

V: TRBV4-2
J: TRBJ2-1
size: .
D: .
CDR3: CASSQDEAREQFF
DNA: TGTGCCAGCAGCCAAGATGAGGCCCGCGAGCAGTTCTTC

V: TRBV19
J: TRBJ1-2
size: .
D: TRBD1
CDR3: CASTTGVNYGYTF
DNA: TGTGCCAGTACGACAGGGGTTAACTATGGCTACACCTTC

V: TRBV5-1
J: TRBJ2-7
size: .
D: TRBD1
CDR3: CASQLRDRAPYEQYF
DNA: TGCGCCAGCCAACTCCGGGACAGGGCCCCCTACGAGCAGTACTTC

V: TRBV6-6
J: TRBJ1-4
size: once
D: TRBD1
CDR3: CASRRDRGVEKLFF
DNA: TGTGCCAGCAGGAGGGACAGGGGAGTGGAAAAACTGTTTTTT

V: TRBV5-1
J: TRBJ2-5
size: few
D: TRBD2
CDR3: CASSSSGGSPGTQYF
DNA: TGCGCCAGCAGCTCGTCGGGGGGGTCACCCGGGACCCAGTACTTC

V: TRBV18
J: TRBJ2-7
size: .
D: .
CDR3: CASSPGTGSYEQYF
DNA: TGTGCCAGCTCACCAGGCACAGGGTCCTACGAGCAGTACTTC

V: TRBV5-1
J: TRBJ2-7
size: .
D: TRBD1
CDR3: CASSNGQGASYEQYF
DNA: TGCGCCAGCAGCAACGGACAGGGGGCTTCCTACGAGCAGTACTTC

V: TRBV19
J: TRBJ2-1
size: once
D: TRBD1
CDR3: CASSGGQGVNEQFF
DNA: TGTGCCAGTAGTGGGGGACAGGGGGTCAATGAGCAGTTCTTC

V: TRBV10-1
J: TRBJ1-1
size: .
D: TRBD1
CDR3: CASSEAGQGDTEAFF
DNA: TGCGCCAGCAGTGAGGCGGGACAGGGAGACACTGAAGCTTTCTTT

V: TRBV15
J: TRBJ1-1
size: .
D: .
CDR3: CATSPDRRSREAFF
DNA: TGTGCCACCAGCCCAGACAGGCGCTCAAGGGAAGCTTTCTTT

V: TRBV28
J: TRBJ1-4
size: .
D: TRBD1
CDR3: CASSPPGQGKGFF
DNA: TGTGCCAGCAGTCCCCCCGGACAGGGCAAAGGATTTTTT

V: TRBV4-2
J: TRBJ1-1
size: .
D: TRBD1
CDR3: CASSQSGTGEMNTEAFF
DNA: TGTGCCAGCAGCCAATCCGGGACAGGGGAAATGAACACTGAAGCTTTCTTT

V: TRBV5-6
J: TRBJ1-5
size: few
D: .
CDR3: CASSLAGGVNQPQHF
DNA: TGTGCCAGCAGCTTGGCGGGGGGGGTTAATCAGCCCCAGCATTTT